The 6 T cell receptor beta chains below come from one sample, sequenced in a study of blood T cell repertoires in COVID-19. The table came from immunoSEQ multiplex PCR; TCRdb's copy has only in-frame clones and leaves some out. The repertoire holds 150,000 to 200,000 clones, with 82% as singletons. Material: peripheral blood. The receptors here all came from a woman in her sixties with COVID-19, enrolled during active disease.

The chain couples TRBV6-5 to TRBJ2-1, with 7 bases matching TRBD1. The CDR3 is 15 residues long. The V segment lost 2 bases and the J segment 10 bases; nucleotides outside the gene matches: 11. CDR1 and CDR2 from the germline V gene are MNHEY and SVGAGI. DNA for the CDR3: TGTGCCAGCAGTTACAGGTCTGGTAGCAGGGGGGAGCAGTTCTTC. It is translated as CASSYRSGSRGEQFF.

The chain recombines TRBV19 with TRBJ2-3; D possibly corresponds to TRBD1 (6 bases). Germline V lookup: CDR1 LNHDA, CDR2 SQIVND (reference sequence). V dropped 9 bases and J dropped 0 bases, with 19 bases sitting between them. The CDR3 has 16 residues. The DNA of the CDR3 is TGTGCCAGCATGCGAACAGGGACCAAAAGCACAGATACGCAGTATTTT. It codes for CASMRTGTKSTDTQYF.

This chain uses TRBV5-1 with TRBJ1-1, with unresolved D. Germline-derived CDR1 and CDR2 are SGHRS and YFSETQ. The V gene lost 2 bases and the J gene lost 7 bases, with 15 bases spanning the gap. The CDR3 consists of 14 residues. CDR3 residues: CASSFARTEVEAFF. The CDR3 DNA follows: TGCGCCAGCAGCTTTGCCCGGACGGAGGTTGAAGCTTTCTTT.

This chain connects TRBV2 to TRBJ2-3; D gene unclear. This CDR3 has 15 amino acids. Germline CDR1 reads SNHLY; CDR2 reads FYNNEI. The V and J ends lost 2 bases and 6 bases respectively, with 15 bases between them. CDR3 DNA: TGTGCCAGCAGTGAAACGATGGTGTCCAGGGATACGCAGTATTTT. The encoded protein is CASSETMVSRDTQYF.

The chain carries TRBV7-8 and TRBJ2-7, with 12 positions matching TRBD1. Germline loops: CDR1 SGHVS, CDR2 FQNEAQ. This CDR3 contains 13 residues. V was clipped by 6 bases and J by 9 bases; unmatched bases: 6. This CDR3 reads CASSGDRGPLQYV. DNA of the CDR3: TGTGCCAGCAGTGGGGACAGGGGGCCTCTGCAGTACGTC.

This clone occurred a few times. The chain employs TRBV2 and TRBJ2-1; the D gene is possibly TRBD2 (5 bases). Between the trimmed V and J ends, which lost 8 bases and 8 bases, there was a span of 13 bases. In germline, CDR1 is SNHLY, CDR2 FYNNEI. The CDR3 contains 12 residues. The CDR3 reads CASRDSFYEQFF. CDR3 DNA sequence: TGTGCCAGCCGGGATAGTTTTTATGAGCAGTTCTTC.